This TCR beta chain was found in a study of CD8+CD57+ T cells in acquired aplastic anemia. The wider study: Sorted CD4+ and CD8+ cells yielded roughly 3.1 ug of DNA on average.

On this clonotype itself: Its specificity is unknown.

Both TCR beta VDJ combination and CDR3 sequence profiling were carried out. Genomic DNA was the template for this profiling. A single record per CDR3 protein comes from TCRdb applying MiXCR to the reads. The sample yields around 150,000 distinct CDR3 sequences, 40% to 50% seen once. For sequencing, patients were chosen who had shown expansion of CD8+CD57+ cells by flow cytometry. Study-wide points: No significant patient-versus-control difference appeared in CD8+ Simpson's diversity.

Trimming removed 6 bases from V and 6 bases from J, with 8 bases in between. The CDR3 loop spans 11 amino acids. Germline CDR1 is SNHLY and CDR2 is FYNNEI. The sequence was collected from a human donor with aplastic anemia. This chain links TRBV2 with TRBJ2-5; the D call may be TRBD1 or TRBD2 (5 bases each). Sample: sorted CD4+, CD8+, or CD8+CD57+ T cells (not recorded which) from PBMCs. The CDR3 nucleotides are TGTGCCAGCAGAGGGGAGAAGACCCAGTACTTC. The encoded protein is CASRGEKTQYF.